Shown below are 5 T cell receptor beta chains from a single sample sequenced in a study of Ad26.COV2.S vaccination and SARS-CoV-2 variants. TCRdb keeps only in-frame clones here, not all; method: immunoSEQ multiplex PCR. Here the sample spans about half a million clones, roughly nine tenths being singletons. Treatment of the sample: 19 received Ad26.COV2.S at low or high dose, single or two shots; roughly five received placebo; per-sample allocation not given. Sampling took place 63 days after the first vaccine or placebo injection. The source was peripheral blood, collected in a trial of Ad26.COV2.S vaccine versus placebo. The receptors originated from a person between 18 and 60 years old who received the Ad26.COV2.S COVID-19 vaccine or a placebo.

V usage is TRBV4-3 and J usage is TRBJ1-2; TRBD1 aligns across 9 bases. The CDR3 runs to 16 residues. CDR1 LGHNA and CDR2 YSLEER come from the germline V gene. Trimming cost V 0 bases and J 8 bases; bases outside gene matches: 10. CDR3 region: CASSQDPGQGMGGYTF. The CDR3 nucleotides are TGCGCCAGCAGCCAAGATCCGGGACAGGGAATGGGCGGCTACACCTTC.

This clone was found once. The V and J genes are TRBV28 and TRBJ2-1; a possible D gene is TRBD1 (5 bases). CDR1 MDHEN and CDR2 SYDVKM come from the germline V gene. With 7 bases removed from V and 2 bases from J, the gap between germline ends came to 12 bases. CDR3 length: 14 residues. CDR3 region: CASTRQKTYNEQFF. In DNA form, the CDR3 reads TGTGCCAGCACCCGACAGAAAACCTACAATGAGCAGTTCTTC.

The V gene is TRBV9, the J gene TRBJ2-1; TRBD1 agrees at 9 bases. The CDR3 length is 16 residues. The germline V gene encodes CDR1 SGDLS and CDR2 YYNGEE. Trimming at V came to 3 bases and at J to 7 bases, leaving 11 bases not matched to a gene. Here the CDR3 reads CASSADRDRVKNEQFF. For the CDR3, the DNA is TGTGCCAGCAGCGCGGACCGGGACAGGGTTAAAAATGAGCAGTTCTTC.

The genes are TRBV6-5 and TRBJ2-7; 8 bases are a match to TRBD1. There are 16 residues in the CDR3. Losses at the gene ends were 4 bases for V and 5 bases for J; bases not matched to a gene: 13. CDR1 and CDR2 from the germline V gene are MNHEY and SVGAGI. CDR3 in DNA: TGTGCCAGCAGTTCAAAAAGGACAGGGTTCGGGGACGAGCAGTACTTC. This sequence encodes CASSSKRTGFGDEQYF.

The chain couples TRBV27 to TRBJ2-7; TRBD2 agrees at 10 bases. The CDR3 has 17 amino acids. The germline gives CDR1 MNHEY, CDR2 SMNVEV (reference sequence). Trimming cost V 3 bases and J 0 bases; bases outside gene matches: 8. The DNA of the CDR3 is TGTGCCAGCAGTTTGGCATATCCTAGCGGGAGCTCCTACGAGCAGTACTTC. As protein: CASSLAYPSGSSYEQYF.